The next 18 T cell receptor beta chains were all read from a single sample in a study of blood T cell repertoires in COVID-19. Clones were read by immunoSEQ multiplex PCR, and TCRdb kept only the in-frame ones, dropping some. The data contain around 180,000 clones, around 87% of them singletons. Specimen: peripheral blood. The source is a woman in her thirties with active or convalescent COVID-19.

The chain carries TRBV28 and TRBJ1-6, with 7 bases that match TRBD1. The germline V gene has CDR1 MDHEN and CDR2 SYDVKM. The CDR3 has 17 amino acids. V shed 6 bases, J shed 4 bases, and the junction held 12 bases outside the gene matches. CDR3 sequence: CASSQPDRDTYNSPLHF. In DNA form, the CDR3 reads TGTGCCAGCAGCCAACCCGACAGGGATACTTATAATTCACCCCTCCACTTT.

The CDR3 region is CASTPGQASNQPQHF. DNA of the CDR3: TGTGCCAGTACTCCGGGACAAGCGTCAAATCAGCCCCAGCATTTT. V gene TRBV19 combines with J gene TRBJ1-5, with D perhaps TRBD1 (6 bases). This CDR3 has 15 amino acids. Germline V lookup: CDR1 LNHDA, CDR2 SQIVND (reference sequence). Trimming cost V 7 bases and J 4 bases, with 17 bases left between them.

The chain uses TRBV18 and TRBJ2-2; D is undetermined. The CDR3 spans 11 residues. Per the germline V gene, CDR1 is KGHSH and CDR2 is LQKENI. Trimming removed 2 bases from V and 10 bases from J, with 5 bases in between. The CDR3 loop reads CASSPGEELFF. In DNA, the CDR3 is TGTGCCAGCTCACCAGGAGAGGAGCTGTTTTTT. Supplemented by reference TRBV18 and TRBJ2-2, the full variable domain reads NAGVMQNPRHLVRRRGQEARLRCSPMKGHSHVYWYRQLPEEGLKFMVYLQKENIIDESGMPKERFSAEFPKEGPSILRIQQVVRGDSAAYFCASSPGEELFFGEGSRLTVL.

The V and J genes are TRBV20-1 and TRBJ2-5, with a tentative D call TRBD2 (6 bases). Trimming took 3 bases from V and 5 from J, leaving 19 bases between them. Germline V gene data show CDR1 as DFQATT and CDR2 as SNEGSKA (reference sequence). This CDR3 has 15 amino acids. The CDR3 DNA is TGCAGTGCTAGTGCCTTTGGGGGAGGCAGGGAGACCCAGTACTTC. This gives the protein CSASAFGGGRETQYF.

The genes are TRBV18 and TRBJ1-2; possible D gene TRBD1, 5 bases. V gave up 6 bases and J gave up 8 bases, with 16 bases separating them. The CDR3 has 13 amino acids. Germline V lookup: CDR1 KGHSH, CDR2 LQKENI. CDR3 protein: CASSLGGKEGYTF. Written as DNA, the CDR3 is TGTGCCAGCTCCCTCGGGGGGAAGGAGGGCTACACCTTC.

CDR3 coding DNA: TGTGCCAGCAGCGTTCTGACAGGGGGCCTTGTTAGGGGCTACACCTTC. This sequence encodes CASSVLTGGLVRGYTF. The chain combines TRBV7-9 with TRBJ1-2; 10 nucleotides align to TRBD1. V was clipped by 5 bases and J by 8 bases; unmatched bases: 14. The CDR3 consists of 16 residues. Looked up from germline, CDR1 is SEHNR and CDR2 is FQNEAQ (reference sequence).

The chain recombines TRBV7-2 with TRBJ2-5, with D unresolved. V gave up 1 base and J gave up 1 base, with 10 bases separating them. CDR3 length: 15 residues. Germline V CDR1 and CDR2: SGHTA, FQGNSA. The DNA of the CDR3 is TGTGCCAGCAGCTTAGGTGCCCTACGCCAAGAGACCCAGTACTTC. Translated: CASSLGALRQETQYF.

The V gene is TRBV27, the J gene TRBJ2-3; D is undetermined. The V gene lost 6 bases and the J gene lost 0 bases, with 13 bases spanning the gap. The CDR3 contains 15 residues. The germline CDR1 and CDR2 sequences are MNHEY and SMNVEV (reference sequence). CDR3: CASRVRSTSTDTQYF. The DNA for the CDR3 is TGTGCCAGCAGAGTTAGATCTACTAGCACAGATACGCAGTATTTT.

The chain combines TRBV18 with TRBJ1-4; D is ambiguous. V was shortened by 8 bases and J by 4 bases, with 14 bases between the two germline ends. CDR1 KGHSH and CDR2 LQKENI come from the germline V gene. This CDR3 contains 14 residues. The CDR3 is CASAGSSDNEKLFF. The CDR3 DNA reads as TGTGCCAGCGCGGGCAGTAGCGATAATGAAAAACTGTTTTTT.

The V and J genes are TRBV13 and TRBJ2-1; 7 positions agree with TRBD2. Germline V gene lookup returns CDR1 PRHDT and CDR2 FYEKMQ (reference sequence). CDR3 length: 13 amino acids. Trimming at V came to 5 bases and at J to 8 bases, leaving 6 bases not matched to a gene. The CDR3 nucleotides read TGTGCCAGCAGCCGGCGGGGGTACGATGAGCAGTTCTTC. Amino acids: CASSRRGYDEQFF. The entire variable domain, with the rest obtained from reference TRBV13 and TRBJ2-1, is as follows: AAGVIQSPRHLIKEKRETATLKCYPIPRHDTVYWYQQGPGQDPQFLISFYEKMQSDKGSIPDRFSAQQFSDYHSELNMSSLELGDSALYFCASSRRGYDEQFFGPGTRLTVL.

CDR3 loop: CASSLTGMGEKLFF. CDR3 coding DNA: TGTGCCAGCAGTTTAACAGGGATGGGTGAAAAACTGTTTTTT. The chain employs TRBV28 and TRBJ1-4, with D possibly TRBD1 on 6 matching bases. V was cut by 2 bases and J by 7 bases, with 11 bases left in between. This CDR3 comprises 14 residues. Germline loops: CDR1 MDHEN, CDR2 SYDVKM. The full variable domain, rest sourced from reference TRBV28 and TRBJ1-4, is DVKVTQSSRYLVKRTGEKVFLECVQDMDHENMFWYRQDPGLGLRLIYFSYDVKMKEKGDIPEGYSVSREKKERFSLILESASTNQTSMYLCASSLTGMGEKLFFGSGTQLSVL.

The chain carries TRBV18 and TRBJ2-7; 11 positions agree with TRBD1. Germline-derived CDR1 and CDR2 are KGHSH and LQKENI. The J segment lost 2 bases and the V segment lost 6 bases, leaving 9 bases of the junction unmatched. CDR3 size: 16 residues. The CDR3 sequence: CASSSLRDRGTYEQYF. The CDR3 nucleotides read TGTGCCAGCTCGTCTCTCCGGGACAGGGGGACCTACGAGCAGTACTTC.

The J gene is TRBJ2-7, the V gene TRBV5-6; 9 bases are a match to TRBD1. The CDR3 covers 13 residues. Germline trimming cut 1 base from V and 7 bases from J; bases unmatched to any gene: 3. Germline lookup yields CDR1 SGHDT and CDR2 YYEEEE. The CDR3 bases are TGTGCCAGCAGCTTGACAGGGGGCTTAGAGCAGTACTTC. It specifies CASSLTGGLEQYF.

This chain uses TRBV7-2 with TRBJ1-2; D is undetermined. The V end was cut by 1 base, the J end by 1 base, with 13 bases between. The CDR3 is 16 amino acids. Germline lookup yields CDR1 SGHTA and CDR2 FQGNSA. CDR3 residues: CASSLGWGEGNYGYTF. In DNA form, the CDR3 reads TGTGCCAGCAGCTTAGGCTGGGGAGAGGGTAACTATGGCTACACCTTC.

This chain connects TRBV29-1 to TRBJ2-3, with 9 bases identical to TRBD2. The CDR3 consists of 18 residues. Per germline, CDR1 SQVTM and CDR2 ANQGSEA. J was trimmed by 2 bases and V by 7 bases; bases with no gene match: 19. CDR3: CSACNGREGRWNTDTQYF. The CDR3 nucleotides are TGCAGCGCATGCAATGGGCGGGAGGGCCGGTGGAACACAGATACGCAGTATTTT.

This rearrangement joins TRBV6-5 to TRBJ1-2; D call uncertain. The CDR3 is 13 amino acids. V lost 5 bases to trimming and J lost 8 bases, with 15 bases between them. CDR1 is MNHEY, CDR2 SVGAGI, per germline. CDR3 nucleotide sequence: TGTGCCAGCAGTCTCGGTTTCCTGAAGGGCTACACCTTC. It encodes CASSLGFLKGYTF.

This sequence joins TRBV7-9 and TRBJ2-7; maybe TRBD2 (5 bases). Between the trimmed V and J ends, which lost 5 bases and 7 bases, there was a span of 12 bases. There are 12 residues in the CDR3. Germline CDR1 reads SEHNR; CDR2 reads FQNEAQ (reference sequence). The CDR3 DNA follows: TGTGCCAGCAGCCCAATTACGGGGGAGCAGTACTTC. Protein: CASSPITGEQYF.

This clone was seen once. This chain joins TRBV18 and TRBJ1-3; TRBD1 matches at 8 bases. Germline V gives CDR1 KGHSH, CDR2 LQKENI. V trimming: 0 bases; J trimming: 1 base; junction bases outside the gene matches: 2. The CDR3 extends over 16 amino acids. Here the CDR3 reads CASSPPGQASGNTIYF. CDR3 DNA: TGTGCCAGCTCACCACCGGGACAGGCTTCTGGAAACACCATATATTTT.